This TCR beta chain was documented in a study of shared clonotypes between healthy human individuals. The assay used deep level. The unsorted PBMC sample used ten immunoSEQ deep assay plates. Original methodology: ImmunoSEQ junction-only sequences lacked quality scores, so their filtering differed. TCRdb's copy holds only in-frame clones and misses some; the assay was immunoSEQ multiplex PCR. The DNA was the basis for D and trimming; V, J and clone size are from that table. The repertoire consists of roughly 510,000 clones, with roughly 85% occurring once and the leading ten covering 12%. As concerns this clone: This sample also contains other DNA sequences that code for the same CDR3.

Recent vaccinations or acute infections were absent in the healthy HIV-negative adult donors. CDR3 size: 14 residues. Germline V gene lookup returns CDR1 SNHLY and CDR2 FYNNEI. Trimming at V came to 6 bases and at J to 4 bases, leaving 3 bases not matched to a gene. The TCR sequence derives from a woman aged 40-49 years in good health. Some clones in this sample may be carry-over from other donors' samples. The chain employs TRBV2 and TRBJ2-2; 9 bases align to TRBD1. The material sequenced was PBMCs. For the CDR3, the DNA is TGTGCCAGCAGAGACAGGGGGTTCACCGGGGAGCTGTTTTTT. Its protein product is CASRDRGFTGELFF.